This passage covers 18 T cell receptor beta chains from one sample sequenced in a study of cytomegalovirus exposure and HLA in healthy donors. PCR amplification relied on 60 Vbeta primers (plus 13 Jbeta primers). Using immunoSEQ multiplex PCR, the repertoire was profiled, and TCRdb retains in-frame clones only, with some absent. The sample has about 180,000 clones; about 80% are singletons. Material: PBMCs. The source of these receptors is a man younger than 45 in good health and CMV-seropositive.

The chain combines TRBV7-2 with TRBJ2-1; 14 nucleotides match TRBD2. In germline, CDR1 is SGHTA, CDR2 FQGNSA. This CDR3 has 15 amino acids. V lost 4 bases to trimming and J lost 9 bases; unmatched junction nucleotides: 5. The CDR3 loop is CASSSTSGGGSEQFF. DNA of the CDR3: TGTGCCAGCAGCTCGACTAGCGGGGGGGGGAGTGAGCAGTTCTTC.

This clone was recorded once. The genes are TRBV18 and TRBJ2-3, with 8 positions matching TRBD2. V lost 4 bases to trimming and J lost 0 bases; unmatched junction nucleotides: 3. The CDR3 has 15 amino acids. Germline lookup yields CDR1 KGHSH and CDR2 LQKENI. CDR3 DNA: TGTGCCAGCTCACGAGCGGGGGCTAGCACAGATACGCAGTATTTT. It encodes CASSRAGASTDTQYF. The complete variable domain, with remaining parts taken from reference TRBV18 and TRBJ2-3, reads NAGVMQNPRHLVRRRGQEARLRCSPMKGHSHVYWYRQLPEEGLKFMVYLQKENIIDESGMPKERFSAEFPKEGPSILRIQQVVRGDSAAYFCASSRAGASTDTQYFGPGTRLTVL.

This clone turned up a few times. The CDR3 reads CASSYSRVSYEQYF. Written as DNA, the CDR3 is TGTGCCAGCAGTTACTCGAGGGTTTCCTACGAGCAGTACTTC. The chain employs TRBV6-5 and TRBJ2-7, with D perhaps matching TRBD2 (5 bases). The CDR3 totals 14 residues. The germline V gene encodes CDR1 MNHEY and CDR2 SVGAGI. V lost 0 bases to trimming and J lost 1 base, with 7 bases between them.

This clone has only one observation. The same CDR3 can be traced to other DNA sequences in this sample. The chain links TRBV5-1 to TRBJ2-1; D is perhaps TRBD1 (5 bases). This CDR3 region has 14 residues. Trimming shortened V by 0 bases and J by 5 bases, and 9 bases separated the two germline ends. Germline V gene lookup returns CDR1 SGHRS and CDR2 YFSETQ. The CDR3 spells CASSLGQGHNEQFF. The CDR3, as DNA: TGCGCCAGCAGCTTGGGGCAGGGCCACAATGAGCAGTTCTTC.

The table lists this clone with a few counts. CDR3 residues: CASSPSGTSNTEAFF. In DNA, the CDR3 is TGTGCCAGCAGCCCTAGTGGCACCTCGAACACTGAAGCTTTCTTT. The chain joins TRBV11-2 to TRBJ1-1; no firm D call. V lost 5 bases to trimming and J lost 1 base, with 14 bases between them. Germline CDR1 and CDR2: SGHAT and FQNNGV. CDR3 size: 15 residues.

V is TRBV27 and J is TRBJ1-2; D uncertain. Germline-derived CDR1 and CDR2 are MNHEY and SMNVEV (reference sequence). The CDR3 consists of 14 residues. Between the trimmed V and J ends, which lost 1 base and 3 bases, there was a span of 9 bases. The CDR3 region has the DNA TGTGCCAGCAGTTTATATGGCTCTCACTATGGCTACACCTTC. The encoded protein is CASSLYGSHYGYTF.

The chain carries TRBV6-5 and TRBJ1-1; 9 nucleotides line up with TRBD1. Germline CDR1 is MNHEY and CDR2 is SVGAGI. V was clipped by 4 bases and J by 2 bases; unmatched bases: 8. The CDR3 runs 16 residues. CDR3 loop: CASSSSSTGGNTEAFF. The CDR3 nucleotides are TGTGCCAGCAGTTCCTCCTCGACAGGGGGAAACACTGAAGCTTTCTTT.

The rearrangement joins TRBV2 to TRBJ1-3; 7 nucleotides match TRBD1. This CDR3 comprises 16 residues. V shed 1 base, J shed 2 bases, and the junction held 5 bases outside the gene matches. Germline values: CDR1 SNHLY, CDR2 FYNNEI. CDR3 in amino acids: CASSEDPGTAGNTIYF. As DNA, the CDR3 is TGTGCCAGCAGTGAAGACCCCGGGACAGCTGGAAACACCATATATTTT. The full variable domain, completed using reference TRBV2 and TRBJ1-3, is EPEVTQTPSHQVTQMGQEVILRCVPISNHLYFYWYRQILGQKVEFLVSFYNNEISEKSEIFDDQFSVERPDGSNFTLKIRSTKLEDSAMYFCASSEDPGTAGNTIYFGEGSWLTVV.

Note on this clone: Other DNA sequences in this specimen translate into the identical CDR3. V and J are TRBV15 and TRBJ1-5; weak D call: TRBD1 (6 bases). The V gene lost 8 bases and the J gene lost 9 bases, with 17 bases spanning the gap. Per the germline V gene, CDR1 is LNHNV and CDR2 is YYDKDF (reference sequence). The CDR3 spans 13 residues. CDR3 residues: CATYDRPTGPQHF. As DNA, the CDR3 is TGTGCCACCTATGACAGGCCCACGGGGCCCCAGCATTTT.

The V call is TRBV4-1, the J call TRBJ2-2, with D perhaps matching TRBD2 (5 bases). V lost 0 bases to trimming and J lost 7 bases, with 18 bases between them. Germline lookup yields CDR1 MGHRA and CDR2 YSYEKL. The CDR3 runs 17 residues. CDR3 bases: TGCGCCAGCAGCCAAGATCGCGAAGGATACGAGGGCGGGGAGCTGTTTTTT. Its protein product is CASSQDREGYEGGELFF.

The chain links TRBV7-3 to TRBJ2-5, with a weak D call TRBD1 (5 bases). The ends were cut back, 5 bases at V and 2 bases at J, with 9 bases in the middle. There are 13 residues in the CDR3. Germline values: CDR1 SGHTA, CDR2 FQGTGA. CDR3 region: CASSTSGQETQYF. The CDR3 bases are TGTGCCAGCAGCACTTCAGGGCAAGAGACCCAGTACTTC.

A single count supports this clone. The chain has TRBV5-1 and TRBJ2-3; 7 nucleotides agree with TRBD2. V was clipped by 0 bases and J by 5 bases; unmatched bases: 3. CDR1 is SGHRS, CDR2 YFSETQ, per germline. The CDR3 covers 14 residues. Here the CDR3 reads CASSLGGTKDTQYF. DNA of the CDR3: TGCGCCAGCAGCTTGGGGGGGACTAAAGATACGCAGTATTTT.

This chain uses TRBV6-1 with TRBJ2-3; 11 bases agree with TRBD2. This CDR3 region has 17 residues. V dropped 3 bases and J dropped 2; count of bases not matched to a gene: 7. Germline V CDR1 and CDR2: MNHNS, SASEGT. The CDR3 spells CASSDTSGRTVTDTQYF. The CDR3, as DNA: TGTGCCAGCAGTGATACTAGCGGGAGAACCGTCACAGATACGCAGTATTTT.

The genes are TRBV19 and TRBJ1-2, with 7 positions matching TRBD1. Germline values: CDR1 LNHDA, CDR2 SQIVND (reference sequence). Trimming removed 3 bases from V and 9 bases from J; junction bases left unmatched: 7. This CDR3 has 13 residues. CDR3 residues: CASSIGRTGSYTF. The CDR3 nucleotides read TGTGCCAGTAGTATCGGCAGGACAGGTAGCTACACCTTC.

The chain joins TRBV4-2 to TRBJ2-1; a possible D gene is TRBD2 (6 bases). CDR1 is LGHNA and CDR2 is YNFKEQ in the germline V gene. Trimming removed 2 bases at V and 8 bases at J, with 19 bases between. The CDR3 has 16 amino acids. CDR3: CASSQRLGQGFDEQFF. CDR3 nucleotide sequence: TGTGCCAGCAGCCAACGACTAGGACAAGGTTTCGATGAGCAGTTCTTC.

The chain links TRBV7-9 to TRBJ2-2; 7 bases are a match to TRBD2. The trim removed 4 bases at V and 5 bases at J, leaving 7 bases unmatched. Germline V CDR1 and CDR2: SEHNR, FQNEAQ (reference sequence). This CDR3 is built from 15 residues. This CDR3 is CASSSPWRETGELFF. As DNA, the CDR3 is TGTGCCAGCAGCTCCCCGTGGCGGGAGACCGGGGAGCTGTTTTTT. The complete variable domain, with remaining parts taken from reference TRBV7-9 and TRBJ2-2, reads DTGVSQNPRHKITKRGQNVTFRCDPISEHNRLYWYRQTLGQGPEFLTYFQNEAQLEKSRLLSDRFSAERPKGSFSTLEIQRTEQGDSAMYLCASSSPWRETGELFFGEGSRLTVL.

V and J are TRBV6-5 and TRBJ1-1, with D maybe TRBD1 (6 bases). V was cut by 0 bases and J by 4 bases, with 9 bases left in between. The CDR3 length is 14 residues. Per the germline V gene, CDR1 is MNHEY and CDR2 is SVGAGI. This CDR3 is CASSYSRGVTEAFF. The CDR3 DNA reads TGTGCCAGCAGTTACTCCAGGGGCGTCACTGAAGCTTTCTTT.

In its sample, this clone was seen many times. This rearrangement joins TRBV6-5 to TRBJ1-3; TRBD1 is a possible D gene (6 bases). Germline values: CDR1 MNHEY, CDR2 SVGAGI. This CDR3 is built from 16 residues. V was pared by 0 bases and J by 0 bases, with 9 bases between. CDR3 nucleotides: TGTGCCAGCAGTTACTCTCCAGGGGACTCTGGAAACACCATATATTTT. It encodes CASSYSPGDSGNTIYF.